The 3 T cell receptor beta chains listed next were all sequenced from one sample in a study of circulating CD8 cells and anti-PD-1 response in melanoma. Using roughly 14 ng of total RNA, TCR libraries were made with the QIAseq Immune Repertoire TCR panel. TCRdb re-derived calls from the reads in MiXCR, one entry per CDR3 protein. Of hundreds of distinct CDR3 sequences listed, 5% to 6.5% are singletons. Four subsets defined by PD-1 and/or TIGIT were sorted from live CD3+CD8+TCRalphabeta+ cells. This specimen consisted of CD8+ T cells from PBMCs, obtained at baseline or after one month of anti-PD-1 therapy (not recorded which). The receptors come from a human donor with melanoma.

This clonotype ranks as large. The genes are TRBV12-3 or TRBV12-4 and TRBJ2-1; D is perhaps TRBD2 (6 bases). This CDR3 spans 21 amino acids. Deletions cut 4 bases from V and 0 bases from J, with 28 bases between. The CDR3 is CASSSLPEIAEDFSSYNEQFF. In nucleotides, the CDR3 is TGTGCCAGCAGTTCCCTACCAGAGATAGCGGAAGACTTCAGCTCCTACAATGAGCAGTTCTTC.

Within the sample, this clonotype is large. The V call is TRBV2, the J call TRBJ2-5; D might be TRBD1 (6 bases). V gave up 4 bases and J gave up 0 bases, with 12 bases separating them. The CDR3 sequence is 15 residues long. The germline CDR1 and CDR2 sequences are SNHLY and FYNNEI. In DNA form, the CDR3 reads TGTGCCAGCAGTGGGCGGACAGTGTACCAAGAGACCCAGTACTTC. This gives the protein CASSGRTVYQETQYF. Filled out from reference TRBV2 and TRBJ2-5, the complete variable domain reads EPEVTQTPSHQVTQMGQEVILRCVPISNHLYFYWYRQILGQKVEFLVSFYNNEISEKSEIFDDQFSVERPDGSNFTLKIRSTKLEDSAMYFCASSGRTVYQETQYFGPGTRLLVL.

This clonotype came up once. This chain joins TRBV20-1 and TRBJ2-7; D is unclear. Germline V gene sequence: CDR1 DFQATT, CDR2 SNEGSKA (reference sequence). Between the trimmed V and J ends, which lost 0 bases and 5 bases, there was a span of 8 bases. This CDR3 region has 12 residues. The CDR3 sequence is CSARDVGHEQYF. As DNA, the CDR3 is TGCAGTGCTAGAGACGTGGGCCACGAGCAGTACTTC.